This TCR beta chain stems from a study of blood T cell repertoires in COVID-19. Study in general: PBMCs, B-cell-depleted T cells, or T cells provided the cDNA or gDNA that made up the material.

V dropped 8 bases and J dropped 1; count of bases not matched to a gene: 4. From germline, CDR1 is MNHEY and CDR2 SMNVEV (reference sequence). The CDR3 spans 14 residues. Those enrolled, adults aged roughly 18 to 89 years, came from roughly 23 US areas. Assignments of participants to cohorts depended upon their own reported clinical history. Authors' data handling: Cell counts per sample came from amplifying reference gene primers. Measured with immunoSEQ multiplex PCR; TCRdb has only the in-frame clones, and not every one. That table furnishes V, J and clone size, whereas the DNA furnished D and trimming. The profile shows about 270,000 clones, more than 85% of them singletons.

The genes are TRBV27 and TRBJ1-5, with 8 nucleotides matching TRBD1. Sequenced input: PBMCs or T cells enriched from blood (not recorded which). This receptor was obtained from a man aged 35 to 55 who had been exposed to COVID-19. The CDR3 DNA reads TGTGCCAGCGCGGACAGGGACAGCAATCAGCCCCAGCATTTT. Translated, it gives CASADRDSNQPQHF.